This T cell receptor (beta chain) is from a study of CD8 T cells in ankylosing spondylitis. Germline values: CDR1 DFQATT, CDR2 SNEGSKA (reference sequence). The CDR3 runs 17 residues. Trimming pared 0 bases from V and 4 bases from J, leaving 21 bases between. Quantitative barcoded 5'-RACE was used to prepare TCR beta libraries. TCRdb called the 5' RACE reads again in MiXCR, with one record for every CDR3 protein. The data hold roughly 700,000 distinct CDR3 sequences, with roughly 19% observed a single time. A note on this clonotype: Its target is unknown.

Study-wide points: The study looked at matched synovial fluid samples from ankylosing spondylitis patients. Disease-linked clones were reported to be significantly enriched there. Certain motif variants had earlier been reported in reactive arthritis synovial fluid and blood. Seemingly characteristic of ankylosing spondylitis blood was a TCR beta motif consisting of under ten highly homologous variants. In peripheral blood, disease-linked CD8+ clones occurred at relatively low frequencies.

The V gene is TRBV20-1, the J gene TRBJ2-5, with TRBD2 as a possible D gene (5 bases). The TCR sequence derives from a male donor with ankylosing spondylitis. Sequencing input: blood, either unsorted or a sorted T cell fraction (not recorded which). For the CDR3, the DNA is TGCAGTGCTAGAGATTTATCATCTTCCGGGATTCTAGAGACCCAGTACTTC. It specifies CSARDLSSSGILETQYF.